A selection of T cell receptor beta chains follows, all from one sample in a study of blood T cell repertoires in COVID-19. Only in-frame clones appear in the TCRdb table, and some are missing; sequencing was by immunoSEQ multiplex PCR. Found here are under 300,000 clones, under 85% of them singletons; the top ten hold roughly 2%. Sequencing input: peripheral blood. Source of these receptors: a man between 25 and 39 years old who had recovered from COVID-19. Both conserved end residues are part of each CDR3. Fields, in order: clone size, D gene, J gene, V gene, CDR3 DNA, CDR3 protein. D genes are given only for firm matches. A row's size may be missing; if present it is once, few, many or a size class.

>NA|NA|TRBJ2-1|TRBV29-1
TGCAGCGTTGAGTCTAACAGAGAGCAGTTCTTC
CSVESNREQFF
>NA|NA|TRBJ2-2|TRBV2
TGTGCCAGCCAAAAGACCACAGGGAGCACCGGGGAGCTGTTTTTT
CASQKTTGSTGELFF
>many|NA|TRBJ2-7|TRBV5-1
TGCGCCAGCGGTACAGGGACAGAGCAGTACTTC
CASGTGTEQYF
>NA|NA|TRBJ1-6|TRBV5-1
TGCGCCAGCAGCTTGAGAAAGGGGGGGACCTATAATTCACCCCTCCACTTT
CASSLRKGGTYNSPLHF
>NA|NA|TRBJ1-1|TRBV11-3
TGTGCCAGCAGCTTCGGGGAGAACACTGAAGCTTTCTTT
CASSFGENTEAFF
>NA|TRBD1|TRBJ1-5|TRBV15
TGTGCCACCAGCAGATCAGGGGGATACATACAGCCCCAGCATTTT
CATSRSGGYIQPQHF
>few|NA|TRBJ2-7|TRBV6-1
TGTGCCAGCAGTGCCCCCATGGGGGCTAGGACCAACGAGCAGTACTTC
CASSAPMGARTNEQYF
>NA|NA|TRBJ2-2|TRBV5-1
TGCGCCAGCAGGGGGGGGGCCAGTTCGAGGACCGGGGAGCTGTTTTTT
CASRGGASSRTGELFF
>NA|NA|TRBJ1-5|TRBV27
TGTGCCAGCAGTTTGCGGGGGAGTCAGCCCCAGCATTTT
CASSLRGSQPQHF
>NA|NA|TRBJ2-2|TRBV6-1
TGTGCCAGCAGTGAAGTGGGCGGGGCCAACACCGGGGAGCTGTTTTTT
CASSEVGGANTGELFF
>once|TRBD2|TRBJ2-3|TRBV27
TGTGCCAGCAGTTTATCGACAGCGGGGGCTACCTTAGATACGCAGTATTTT
CASSLSTAGATLDTQYF
>NA|NA|TRBJ1-2|TRBV5-5
TGTGCCAGCAGCTATCCAGGGCTAAACTATGGCTACACCTTC
CASSYPGLNYGYTF
>NA|TRBD2|TRBJ2-2|TRBV28
TGTGCCAGCAGTTGGGGGGGTGTACCCGGGGAGCTGTTTTTT
CASSWGGVPGELFF
>NA|TRBD2|TRBJ2-4|TRBV11-2
TGTGCCAGCAGCTTGAACTGGCGGGGGGGACAAAACATTCAGTACTTC
CASSLNWRGGQNIQYF
>NA|NA|TRBJ2-7|TRBV7-9
TGTGCCAGCAGTCCGCCACAGGATCGGATCTACGAGCAGTACTTC
CASSPPQDRIYEQYF
>NA|NA|TRBJ1-2|TRBV5-6
TGTGCCAGCAGCCCTAGGATTTCCTATGGCTACACCTTC
CASSPRISYGYTF
>NA|NA|TRBJ1-4|TRBV5-5
TGTGCCAGCAGCTTGGAGGCACCCCTTGCCAGGGAAAAACTGTTTTTT
CASSLEAPLAREKLFF
>NA|NA|TRBJ1-6|TRBV4-2
TGTGCCAGCAGCCAAGCAGACAGGAATTCACCCCTCCACTTT
CASSQADRNSPLHF
>few|TRBD1|TRBJ1-1|TRBV7-6
TGTGCCAGCAGCTTATCGACAGGGGGGTACACTGAAGCTTTCTTT
CASSLSTGGYTEAFF
>NA|TRBD1|TRBJ2-7|TRBV4-1
TGCGCCAGCAGCCAAAACAAGCATGGGACAGAACTAACCTACGAGCAGTACTTC
CASSQNKHGTELTYEQYF
>NA|NA|TRBJ2-3|TRBV4-1
TGCGCCAGCAGCCAAGGGCGGACAGATACGCAGTATTTT
CASSQGRTDTQYF
>NA|TRBD2|TRBJ2-1|TRBV7-9
TGTGCCAGCAGCTCCTTGCGGGGGGGGATAAACAATGAGCAGTTCTTC
CASSSLRGGINNEQFF
>NA|TRBD2|TRBJ2-7|TRBV2
TGTGCCAGCAGTGGTCTAGCGGGGGGCGAGCAGTACTTC
CASSGLAGGEQYF